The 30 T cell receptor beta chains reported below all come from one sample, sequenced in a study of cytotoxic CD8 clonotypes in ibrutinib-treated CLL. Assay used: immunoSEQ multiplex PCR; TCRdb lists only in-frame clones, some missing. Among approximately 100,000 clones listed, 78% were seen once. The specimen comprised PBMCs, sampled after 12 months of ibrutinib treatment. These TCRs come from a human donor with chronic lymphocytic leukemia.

The CDR3 DNA follows: TGTGCCAGCAGTTTAAGTCGCAGGGGTGGCAATCAGCCCCAGCATTTT. Translating it yields CASSLSRRGGNQPQHF. This sequence joins TRBV28 and TRBJ1-5; TRBD1 might be the D (6 bases). The CDR3 sequence is 16 residues long. Deletions cut 2 bases from V and 2 bases from J, with 13 bases between. Germline lookup yields CDR1 MDHEN and CDR2 SYDVKM.

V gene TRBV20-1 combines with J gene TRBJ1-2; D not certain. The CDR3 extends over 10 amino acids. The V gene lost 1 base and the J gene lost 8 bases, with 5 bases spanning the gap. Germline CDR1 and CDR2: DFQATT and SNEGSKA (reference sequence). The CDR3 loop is CSARVEGYTF. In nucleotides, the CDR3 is TGCAGTGCTAGAGTCGAGGGCTACACCTTC.

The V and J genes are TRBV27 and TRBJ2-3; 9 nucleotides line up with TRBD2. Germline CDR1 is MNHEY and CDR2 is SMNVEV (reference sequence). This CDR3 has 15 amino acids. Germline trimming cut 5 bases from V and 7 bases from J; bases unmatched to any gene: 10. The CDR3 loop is CASSTTLSGGNTQYF. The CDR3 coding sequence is TGTGCCAGCAGTACGACTCTCAGCGGGGGGAATACGCAGTATTTT.

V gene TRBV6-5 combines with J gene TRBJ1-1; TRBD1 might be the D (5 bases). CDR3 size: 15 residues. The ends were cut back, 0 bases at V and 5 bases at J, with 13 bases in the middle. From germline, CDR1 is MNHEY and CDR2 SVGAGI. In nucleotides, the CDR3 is TGTGCCAGCAGTTACTCACAGCGGGGGGATACTGAAGCTTTCTTT. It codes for CASSYSQRGDTEAFF.

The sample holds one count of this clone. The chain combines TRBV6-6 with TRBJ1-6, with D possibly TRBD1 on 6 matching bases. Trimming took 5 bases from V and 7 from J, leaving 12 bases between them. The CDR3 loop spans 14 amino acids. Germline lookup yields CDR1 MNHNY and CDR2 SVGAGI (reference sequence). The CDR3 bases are TGTGCCAGCAGTCTCAGGACAGAAAATTCACCCCTCCACTTT. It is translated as CASSLRTENSPLHF.

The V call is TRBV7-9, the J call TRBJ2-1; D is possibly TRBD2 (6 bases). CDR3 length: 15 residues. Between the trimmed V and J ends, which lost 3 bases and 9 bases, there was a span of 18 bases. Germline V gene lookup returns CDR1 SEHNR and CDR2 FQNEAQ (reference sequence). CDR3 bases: TGTGCCAGCAGCTTTGGCAGGAGTAGCGGAGGTGAGCAGTTCTTC. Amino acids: CASSFGRSSGGEQFF.

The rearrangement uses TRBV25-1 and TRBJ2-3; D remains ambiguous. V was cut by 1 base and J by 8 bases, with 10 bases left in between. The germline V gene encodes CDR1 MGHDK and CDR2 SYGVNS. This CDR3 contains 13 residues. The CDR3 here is CASSESVGATQYF. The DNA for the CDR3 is TGTGCCAGCAGTGAATCTGTAGGCGCTACGCAGTATTTT.

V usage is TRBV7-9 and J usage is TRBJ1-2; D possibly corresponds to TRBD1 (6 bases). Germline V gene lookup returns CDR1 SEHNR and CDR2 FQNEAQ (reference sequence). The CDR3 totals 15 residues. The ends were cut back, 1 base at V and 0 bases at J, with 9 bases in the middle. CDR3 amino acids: CASSLEDSTNYGYTF. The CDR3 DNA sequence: TGTGCCAGCAGCTTAGAGGACAGCACTAACTATGGCTACACCTTC.

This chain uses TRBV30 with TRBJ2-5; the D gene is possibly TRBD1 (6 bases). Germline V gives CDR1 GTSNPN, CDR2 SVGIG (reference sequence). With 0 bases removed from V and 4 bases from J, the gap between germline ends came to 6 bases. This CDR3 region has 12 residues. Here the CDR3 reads CAWSVGGETQYF. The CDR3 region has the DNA TGTGCCTGGAGTGTAGGGGGAGAGACCCAGTACTTC.

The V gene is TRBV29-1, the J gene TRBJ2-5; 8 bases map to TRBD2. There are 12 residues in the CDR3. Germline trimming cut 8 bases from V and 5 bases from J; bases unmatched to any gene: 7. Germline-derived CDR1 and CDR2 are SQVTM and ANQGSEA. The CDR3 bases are TGCAGCTTCGGGGGGGGCGCGGAGACCCAGTACTTC. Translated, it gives CSFGGGAETQYF.

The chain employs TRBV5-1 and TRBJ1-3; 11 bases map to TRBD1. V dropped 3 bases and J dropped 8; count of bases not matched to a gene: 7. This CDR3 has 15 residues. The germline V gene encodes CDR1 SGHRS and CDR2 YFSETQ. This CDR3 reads CASSWSGTGGDTIYF. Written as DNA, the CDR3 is TGCGCCAGCAGCTGGTCCGGGACAGGGGGAGACACCATATATTTT.

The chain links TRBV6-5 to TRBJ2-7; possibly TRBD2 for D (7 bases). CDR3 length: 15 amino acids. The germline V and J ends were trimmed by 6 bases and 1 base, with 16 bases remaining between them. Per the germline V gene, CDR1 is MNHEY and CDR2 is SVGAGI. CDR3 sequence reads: CASRTQQGGSYEQYF. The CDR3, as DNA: TGTGCCAGCAGAACACAACAGGGAGGGTCCTACGAGCAGTACTTC.

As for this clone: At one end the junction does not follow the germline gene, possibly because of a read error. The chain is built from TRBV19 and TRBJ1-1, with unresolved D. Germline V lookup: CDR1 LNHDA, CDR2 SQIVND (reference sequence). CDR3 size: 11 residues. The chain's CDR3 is CASSRNAEAFF. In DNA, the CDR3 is TGTGCCAGTAGTCGGAACGCTGAAGCTTTCTTT.

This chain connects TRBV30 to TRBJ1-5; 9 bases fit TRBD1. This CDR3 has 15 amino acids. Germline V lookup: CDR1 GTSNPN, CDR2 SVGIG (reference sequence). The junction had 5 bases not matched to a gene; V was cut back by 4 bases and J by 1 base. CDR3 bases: TGTGCCTGGACCAAGACAGGGGGGAGCAATCAGCCCCAGCATTTT. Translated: CAWTKTGGSNQPQHF.

The CDR3 DNA sequence: TGTGCCAGCAGCTTCAGGGGGTCAGAGACCCAGTACTTC. The encoded protein is CASSFRGSETQYF. The genes are TRBV5-6 and TRBJ2-5; 7 positions match TRBD1. Germline V CDR1 and CDR2: SGHDT, YYEEEE. The CDR3 extends over 13 amino acids. With V trimmed by 2 bases and J by 4 bases, 2 bases remained unmatched.

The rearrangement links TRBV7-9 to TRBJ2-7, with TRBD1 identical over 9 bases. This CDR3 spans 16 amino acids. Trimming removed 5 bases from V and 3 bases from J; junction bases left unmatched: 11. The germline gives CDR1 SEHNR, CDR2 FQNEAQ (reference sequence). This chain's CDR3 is CASSETGGPGYYEQYF. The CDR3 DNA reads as TGTGCCAGCAGCGAAACAGGGGGCCCGGGCTACTACGAGCAGTACTTC.

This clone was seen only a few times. As DNA, the CDR3 is TGTGCCAGCAGTCGCCAGGGGCAGGGGAATTCACCCCTCCACTTT. Amino acids: CASSRQGQGNSPLHF. The chain employs TRBV27 and TRBJ1-6, with D perhaps TRBD1 (6 bases). Trimming cost V 5 bases and J 7 bases, with 15 bases left between them. CDR3 length equals 15 residues. Looked up from germline, CDR1 is MNHEY and CDR2 is SMNVEV (reference sequence).

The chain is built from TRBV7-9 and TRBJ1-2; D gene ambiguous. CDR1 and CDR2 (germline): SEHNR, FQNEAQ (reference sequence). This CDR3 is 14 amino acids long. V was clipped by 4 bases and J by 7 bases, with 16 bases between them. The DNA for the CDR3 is TGTGCCAGCAGCTCGGATAGCGGCGGCGGTGGCTACACCTTC. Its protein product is CASSSDSGGGGYTF.

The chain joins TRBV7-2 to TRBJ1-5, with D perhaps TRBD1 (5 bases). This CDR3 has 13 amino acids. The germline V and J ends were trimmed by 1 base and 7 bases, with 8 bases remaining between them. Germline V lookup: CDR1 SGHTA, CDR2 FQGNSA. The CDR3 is CASSLGQSQPQHF. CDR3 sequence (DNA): TGTGCCAGCAGCTTAGGACAGTCACAGCCCCAGCATTTT.

The CDR3: CATSRLDRVAFF. The CDR3 nucleotides are TGTGCCACCAGCAGACTAGACAGGGTGGCTTTCTTT. V is TRBV15 and J is TRBJ1-1; 7 nucleotides match TRBD1. Trimming at V came to 2 bases and at J to 11 bases, leaving 5 bases not matched to a gene. Germline lookup yields CDR1 LNHNV and CDR2 YYDKDF (reference sequence). This CDR3 has 12 amino acids. Combining the CDR3 with reference TRBV15 and TRBJ1-1 gives the whole variable domain DAMVIQNPRYQVTQFGKPVTLSCSQTLNHNVMYWYQQKSSQAPKLLFHYYDKDFNNEADTPDNFQSRRPNTSFCFLDIRSPGLGDTAMYLCATSRLDRVAFFGQGTRLTVV.

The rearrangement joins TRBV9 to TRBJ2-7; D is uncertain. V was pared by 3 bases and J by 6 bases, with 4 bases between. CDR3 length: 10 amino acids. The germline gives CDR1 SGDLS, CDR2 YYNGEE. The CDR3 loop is CASSDGEQYF. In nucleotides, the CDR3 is TGTGCCAGCAGCGACGGCGAGCAGTACTTC.

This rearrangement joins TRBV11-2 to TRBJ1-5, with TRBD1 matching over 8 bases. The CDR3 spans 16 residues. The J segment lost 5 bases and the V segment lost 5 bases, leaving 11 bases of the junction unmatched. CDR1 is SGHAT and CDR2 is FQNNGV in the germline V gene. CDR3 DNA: TGTGCCAGCAGCCGTTACAGGGGGAACACGGATCAGCCCCAGCATTTT. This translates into CASSRYRGNTDQPQHF. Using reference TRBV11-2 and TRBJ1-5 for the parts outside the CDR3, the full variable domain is EAGVAQSPRYKIIEKRQSVAFWCNPISGHATLYWYQQILGQGPKLLIQFQNNGVVDDSQLPKDRFSAERLKGVDSTLKIQPAKLEDSAVYLCASSRYRGNTDQPQHFGDGTRLSIL.

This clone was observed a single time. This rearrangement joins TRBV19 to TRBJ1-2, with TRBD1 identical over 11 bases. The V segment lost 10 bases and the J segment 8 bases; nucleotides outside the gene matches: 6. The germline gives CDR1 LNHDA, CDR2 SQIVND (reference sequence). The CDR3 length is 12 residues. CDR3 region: CAIGQGARGYTF. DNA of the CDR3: TGTGCCATTGGACAGGGGGCGCGGGGCTACACCTTC.

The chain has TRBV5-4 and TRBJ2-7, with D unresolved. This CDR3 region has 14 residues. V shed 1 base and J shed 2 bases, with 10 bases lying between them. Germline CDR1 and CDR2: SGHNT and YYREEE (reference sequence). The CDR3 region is CASSLRTTTYEQYF. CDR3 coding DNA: TGTGCCAGCAGCTTGAGGACGACAACCTACGAGCAGTACTTC.

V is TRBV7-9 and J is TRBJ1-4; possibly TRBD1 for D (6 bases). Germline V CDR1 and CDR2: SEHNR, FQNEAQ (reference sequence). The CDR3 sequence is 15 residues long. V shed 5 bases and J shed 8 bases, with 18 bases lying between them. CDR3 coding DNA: TGTGCCAGCAGCAGAGGGACAATTGGAGAGGAAAAACTGTTTTTT. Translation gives CASSRGTIGEEKLFF.

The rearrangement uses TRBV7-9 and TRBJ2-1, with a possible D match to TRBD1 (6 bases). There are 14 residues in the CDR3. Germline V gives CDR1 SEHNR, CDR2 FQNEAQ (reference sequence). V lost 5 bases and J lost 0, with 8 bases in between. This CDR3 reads CASSRQVSYNEQFF. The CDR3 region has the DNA TGTGCCAGCAGCCGACAGGTCTCCTACAATGAGCAGTTCTTC.

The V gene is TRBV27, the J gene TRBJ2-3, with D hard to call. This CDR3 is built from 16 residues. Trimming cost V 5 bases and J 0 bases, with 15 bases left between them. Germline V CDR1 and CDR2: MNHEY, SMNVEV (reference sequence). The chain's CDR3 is CASSLRRTSSTDTQYF. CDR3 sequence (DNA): TGTGCCAGCAGTCTAAGACGGACCTCGAGCACAGATACGCAGTATTTT.

The DNA for the CDR3 is TGTGCCAGCTCACCAACAGGGGGCCATGGCTACACCTTC. Encoded protein: CASSPTGGHGYTF. The chain has TRBV18 and TRBJ1-2; 9 positions agree with TRBD1. The CDR3 extends over 13 amino acids. V lost 2 bases to trimming and J lost 6 bases; unmatched junction nucleotides: 1. Germline assignment: CDR1 KGHSH and CDR2 LQKENI. Full variable domain (missing parts from reference TRBV18 and TRBJ1-2): NAGVMQNPRHLVRRRGQEARLRCSPMKGHSHVYWYRQLPEEGLKFMVYLQKENIIDESGMPKERFSAEFPKEGPSILRIQQVVRGDSAAYFCASSPTGGHGYTFGSGTRLTVV.

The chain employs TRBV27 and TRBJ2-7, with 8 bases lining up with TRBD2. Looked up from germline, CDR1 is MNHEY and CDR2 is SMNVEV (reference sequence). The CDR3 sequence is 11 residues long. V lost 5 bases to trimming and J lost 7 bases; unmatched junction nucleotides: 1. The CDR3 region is CASSPGGEQYF. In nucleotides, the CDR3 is TGTGCCAGCAGTCCGGGAGGGGAGCAGTACTTC.

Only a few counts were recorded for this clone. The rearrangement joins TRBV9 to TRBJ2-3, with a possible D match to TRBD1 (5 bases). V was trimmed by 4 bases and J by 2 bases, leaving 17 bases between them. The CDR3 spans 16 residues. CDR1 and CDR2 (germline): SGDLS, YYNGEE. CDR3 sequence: CASSSPSGAYTDTQYF. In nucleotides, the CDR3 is TGTGCCAGCAGCTCCCCGTCTGGGGCCTACACAGATACGCAGTATTTT.